These 28 T cell receptor beta chains came from one sample sequenced in a study of shared T cell receptors in the human thymus. Produced via immunoSEQ multiplex PCR; TCRdb's table is partial and in-frame only. The repertoire holds about 380,000 clones, just under 95% seen once, with approximately 0.018% in the top ten. What was sequenced was thymocytes. The receptors come from a human donor.

This clone was detected only once. The chain is built from TRBV27 and TRBJ2-7; the D is unclear. V lost 6 bases to trimming and J lost 9 bases, with 12 bases between them. The CDR3 has 11 residues. Germline lookup yields CDR1 MNHEY and CDR2 SMNVEV (reference sequence). The CDR3 loop reads CASRGLSGQYF. The CDR3 DNA follows: TGTGCCAGCAGAGGCCTCTCGGGGCAGTACTTC.

The J gene is TRBJ2-3, the V gene TRBV28; 8 positions agree with TRBD2. The V gene's germline CDR1 is MDHEN and CDR2 SYDVKM. With V trimmed by 3 bases and J by 6 bases, 11 bases remained unmatched. CDR3 size: 16 residues. CDR3 residues: CASSLRREEGRDTQYF. Here the CDR3 DNA reads TGTGCCAGCAGTTTGCGGCGGGAGGAGGGGCGGGATACGCAGTATTTT.

Written as DNA, the CDR3 is TGTGCCAGCAGGTATAAGGCGGACAGGGTCACTGAAGCTTTCTTT. Amino acids: CASRYKADRVTEAFF. The rearrangement joins TRBV5-4 to TRBJ1-1; 8 bases line up with TRBD1. The V and J ends lost 5 bases and 4 bases, in that order; junction bases with no gene match: 10. From germline, CDR1 is SGHNT and CDR2 YYREEE (reference sequence). This CDR3 has 15 residues. The full variable domain, rest sourced from reference TRBV5-4 and TRBJ1-1, is ETGVTQSPTHLIKTRGQQVTLRCSSQSGHNTVSWYQQALGQGPQFIFQYYREEENGRGNFPPRFSGLQFPNYSSELNVNALELDDSALYLCASRYKADRVTEAFFGQGTRLTVV.

The chain employs TRBV7-2 and TRBJ2-2; 7 bases map to TRBD1. The CDR3 runs to 18 residues. J gave up 6 bases and V 2 bases, and 15 bases lay outside the gene matches. The germline V gene encodes CDR1 SGHTA and CDR2 FQGNSA. CDR3: CASSLPKTETGVAGELFF. In DNA form, the CDR3 reads TGTGCCAGCAGCTTACCAAAAACCGAAACAGGGGTGGCCGGGGAGCTGTTTTTT.

V gene TRBV28 combines with J gene TRBJ2-4, with 9 nucleotides matching TRBD2. The trim removed 8 bases at V and 6 bases at J, leaving 14 bases unmatched. Germline loops: CDR1 MDHEN, CDR2 SYDVKM. The CDR3 is 16 residues long. CDR3 nucleotides: TGTGCCAGCCGGAAAGGGAAGCGGGAGGAGGGAAACATTCAGTACTTC. It is translated as CASRKGKREEGNIQYF.

The chain combines TRBV12-2 with TRBJ2-1; whether TRBD1, the table's D call, matches the DNA was not checked. TRBV12-2 is annotated as a pseudogene. The CDR3 spans 17 residues. As DNA, the CDR3 is TGTGCAAGTCGCTTCGATCCACCCCGACAGGTTCACAATGAGCAGTTCTTC. Its protein is CASRFDPPRQVHNEQFF.

The rearrangement joins TRBV4-2 to TRBJ2-1; TRBD1 might be the D (6 bases). The CDR3 spans 15 residues. Germline V CDR1 and CDR2: LGHNA, YNFKEQ. Deletions cut 0 bases from V and 7 bases from J, with 13 bases between. The CDR3 region has the DNA TGTGCCAGCAGCCAAGATGGAACAGGGTTAAATGAGCAGTTCTTC. This encodes CASSQDGTGLNEQFF.

The chain has TRBV27 and TRBJ2-7, with a tentative D call TRBD1 (6 bases). Germline V gene lookup returns CDR1 MNHEY and CDR2 SMNVEV (reference sequence). The V gene lost 2 bases and the J gene lost 3 bases, with 14 bases spanning the gap. The CDR3 has 15 amino acids. The CDR3 spells CASSLHSDRLYEQYF. CDR3 sequence (DNA): TGTGCCAGCAGTTTACATTCGGACAGACTCTACGAGCAGTACTTC.

The chain couples TRBV7-9 to TRBJ2-1, with TRBD1 as a possible D gene (8 bases). CDR1 is SEHNR and CDR2 is FQNEAQ in the germline V gene (reference sequence). This CDR3 has 16 residues. V dropped 8 bases and J dropped 0 bases, with 17 bases sitting between them. As DNA, the CDR3 is TGTGCCAGCCCAGGGGGCGGGAGCCCCTCCTACAATGAGCAGTTCTTC. Translating it yields CASPGGGSPSYNEQFF. Full variable domain (remainder filled in from reference TRBV7-9 and TRBJ2-1): DTGVSQNPRHKITKRGQNVTFRCDPISEHNRLYWYRQTLGQGPEFLTYFQNEAQLEKSRLLSDRFSAERPKGSFSTLEIQRTEQGDSAMYLCASPGGGSPSYNEQFFGPGTRLTVL.

The V call is TRBV5-6, the J call TRBJ2-1; 14 nucleotides agree with TRBD2. From germline, CDR1 is SGHDT and CDR2 YYEEEE. The trim removed 7 bases at V and 3 bases at J, leaving 6 bases unmatched. The CDR3 is 16 residues long. CDR3 coding DNA: TGTGCCAGCTCTTCGGGGACTAGCGGGAGCTACAATGAGCAGTTCTTC. Its protein is CASSSGTSGSYNEQFF.

The chain combines TRBV5-4 with TRBJ1-5, with a possible D match to TRBD1 (6 bases). The CDR3 is 14 residues long. The ends were cut back, 4 bases at V and 3 bases at J, with 11 bases in the middle. The germline V gene encodes CDR1 SGHNT and CDR2 YYREEE (reference sequence). Written as DNA, the CDR3 is TGTGCCAGCAGCGTAGGGGGAGACAATCAGCCCCAGCATTTT. Amino acids: CASSVGGDNQPQHF.

This chain links TRBV28 with TRBJ2-1; no firm D call. Per the germline V gene, CDR1 is MDHEN and CDR2 is SYDVKM. Trimming pared 8 bases from V and 8 bases from J, leaving 10 bases between. The CDR3 loop spans 11 amino acids. CDR3 protein: CASRGVDEQFF. CDR3 bases: TGTGCCAGCCGAGGTGTGGATGAGCAGTTCTTC.

The chain recombines TRBV7-9 with TRBJ2-4, with 14 bases identical to TRBD2. Germline loops: CDR1 SEHNR, CDR2 FQNEAQ (reference sequence). J was trimmed by 15 bases and V by 5 bases; bases with no gene match: 12. The CDR3 is 15 residues long. The CDR3 DNA reads as TGTGCCAGCAGCGGGGGACTAGCGGGAGATTGGTCTCCGTACTTC. It yields the protein CASSGGLAGDWSPYF.

The genes are TRBV10-2 and TRBJ2-1; 15 bases match TRBD2. CDR1 WSHSY and CDR2 SAAADI come from the germline V gene. The J segment lost 7 bases and the V segment lost 4 bases, leaving 8 bases of the junction unmatched. This CDR3 is built from 17 residues. CDR3 in amino acids: CASSVPRGLAGGNEQFF. The CDR3 DNA follows: TGCGCCAGCAGTGTTCCGCGGGGACTAGCGGGAGGAAATGAGCAGTTCTTC.

The chain combines TRBV7-8 with TRBJ1-1; D is uncertain. This CDR3 contains 15 residues. The V end lost 4 bases, the J end lost 5 bases, and 17 bases lay between the germline ends. In germline, CDR1 is SGHVS, CDR2 FQNEAQ. CDR3 in amino acids: CASSSRRALGTEAFF. The CDR3 bases are TGTGCCAGCAGCTCACGGCGGGCTTTAGGGACTGAAGCTTTCTTT.

V and J are TRBV28 and TRBJ1-2, with D uncertain. Between the trimmed V and J ends, which lost 2 bases and 8 bases, there was a span of 6 bases. The CDR3 is made up of 11 amino acids. Germline loops: CDR1 MDHEN, CDR2 SYDVKM. CDR3 coding DNA: TGTGCCAGCAGTTTAGACAAGGGCTACACCTTC. Its translation: CASSLDKGYTF.

The genes are TRBV4-1 and TRBJ2-3; D unclear. The CDR3 consists of 16 residues. Trimming left V 0 bases short and J 5 bases short, with 15 bases between. Per germline, CDR1 MGHRA and CDR2 YSYEKL. CDR3 sequence reads: CASSQDLLVVKDTQYF. The DNA for the CDR3 is TGCGCCAGCAGCCAAGATCTCTTGGTTGTCAAAGATACGCAGTATTTT.

This chain joins TRBV1 and TRBJ2-3; the table's D call TRBD1 went unverified against the DNA. TRBV1 is reported as a pseudogene. This CDR3 spans 14 amino acids. CDR3 nucleotides: TGCACCAGCAGCCAAGATTCTGGACAGGATACGCAGTATTTT. Residues: CTSSQDSGQDTQYF.

The chain carries TRBV28 and TRBJ2-7, with 9 bases matching TRBD2. Trimming at V came to 5 bases and at J to 4 bases, leaving 15 bases not matched to a gene. In germline, CDR1 is MDHEN, CDR2 SYDVKM. The CDR3 is made up of 17 amino acids. The CDR3 region is CASSTKRKREEGYEQYF. CDR3 coding DNA: TGTGCCAGCAGTACGAAAAGAAAGCGGGAGGAAGGGTACGAGCAGTACTTC. The full variable domain, rest sourced from reference TRBV28 and TRBJ2-7, is DVKVTQSSRYLVKRTGEKVFLECVQDMDHENMFWYRQDPGLGLRLIYFSYDVKMKEKGDIPEGYSVSREKKERFSLILESASTNQTSMYLCASSTKRKREEGYEQYFGPGTRLTVT.

The sample holds one count of this clone. This chain links TRBV25-1 with TRBJ2-5; the D gene is possibly TRBD2 (6 bases). V was shortened by 7 bases and J by 1 base, with 16 bases between the two germline ends. The CDR3 is made up of 15 amino acids. Germline loops: CDR1 MGHDK, CDR2 SYGVNS. In DNA, the CDR3 is TGTGCCAGCAACCCTCTAGCGAGCGCCCAAGAGACCCAGTACTTC. It specifies CASNPLASAQETQYF.

The V gene is TRBV11-2, the J gene TRBJ2-3, with 8 nucleotides matching TRBD1. The CDR3 consists of 14 residues. The V segment lost 5 bases and the J segment 11 bases; nucleotides outside the gene matches: 12. CDR1 is SGHAT and CDR2 is FQNNGV in the germline V gene. The DNA for the CDR3 is TGTGCCAGCAGCGGACGGACAGGGATCGTGAGGCAGTATTTT. Amino acids: CASSGRTGIVRQYF.

The V call is TRBV28, the J call TRBJ2-1; unclear D gene. The CDR3 runs to 15 residues. Germline lookup yields CDR1 MDHEN and CDR2 SYDVKM. V shed 3 bases and J shed 2 bases, with 11 bases lying between them. CDR3 loop: CASSFPELPYNEQFF. In DNA, the CDR3 is TGTGCCAGCAGTTTCCCCGAACTACCCTACAATGAGCAGTTCTTC.

The V call is TRBV6-4, the J call TRBJ2-3; D perhaps matches TRBD2 (6 bases). V dropped 6 bases and J dropped 1 base, with 11 bases sitting between them. Per the germline V gene, CDR1 is MRHNA and CDR2 is SNTAGT. This CDR3 is 14 amino acids long. In DNA, the CDR3 is TGTGCCAGCAGCCGGCGGGGCGGCACAGATACGCAGTATTTT. Its protein product is CASSRRGGTDTQYF.

The V and J genes are TRBV14 and TRBJ1-2; D perhaps matches TRBD1 (6 bases). The CDR3 runs to 17 residues. Trimming stripped 0 bases from V and 4 bases from J, with 18 bases between. Germline values: CDR1 SGHDN, CDR2 FVKESK. The CDR3 DNA is TGTGCCAGCAGCCAAGATCGCCAGGGGCGCGGATCCTATGGCTACACCTTC. It codes for CASSQDRQGRGSYGYTF.

The rearrangement joins TRBV28 to TRBJ1-5; 7 positions agree with TRBD1. There are 15 residues in the CDR3. Germline loops: CDR1 MDHEN, CDR2 SYDVKM. V shed 3 bases, J shed 0 bases, and the junction held 2 bases outside the gene matches. In DNA, the CDR3 is TGTGCCAGCAGTTTGGGGGACAGTAGCAATCAGCCCCAGCATTTT. Translating gives CASSLGDSSNQPQHF. Filled out from reference TRBV28 and TRBJ1-5, the complete variable domain reads DVKVTQSSRYLVKRTGEKVFLECVQDMDHENMFWYRQDPGLGLRLIYFSYDVKMKEKGDIPEGYSVSREKKERFSLILESASTNQTSMYLCASSLGDSSNQPQHFGDGTRLSIL.

CDR3: CASRLLGSDTQYF. CDR3 in DNA: TGTGCCAGCAGACTACTAGGGTCCGATACGCAGTATTTT. V is TRBV27 and J is TRBJ2-3, with TRBD2 as a possible D gene (5 bases). CDR3 length equals 13 residues. Trimming pared 6 bases from V and 6 bases from J, leaving 13 bases between. Looked up from germline, CDR1 is MNHEY and CDR2 is SMNVEV (reference sequence).

The chain employs TRBV18 and TRBJ1-1, with TRBD1 as a possible D gene (5 bases). Trimming cost V 4 bases and J 6 bases, with 24 bases left between them. The CDR3 runs to 17 residues. Germline V lookup: CDR1 KGHSH, CDR2 LQKENI. DNA for the CDR3: TGTGCCAGCTCACTTCCTGAGCCGGAGGACTGGGGGGCTGAAGCTTTCTTT. The encoded protein is CASSLPEPEDWGAEAFF.

The gene calls are TRBV11-2 and TRBJ2-3; 8 nucleotides match TRBD2. The CDR3 is 15 amino acids. Germline V gives CDR1 SGHAT, CDR2 FQNNGV. V shed 5 bases and J 4 bases; nucleotides not matched to a gene: 8. The CDR3 reads CASSQPGLGPDTQYF. In DNA form, the CDR3 reads TGTGCCAGCAGCCAGCCGGGACTAGGGCCAGATACGCAGTATTTT.